Here is one T cell receptor (beta chain) with its context. The antigen is undetermined. Study-wide points: Tumor memory CD4+ T cell TCR gene usage clustered with blood and lymph node memory CD4+ cells and lymph node naive CD4+ cells. Greatest tumor Treg TCR overlap was with tumor naive CD4+ cells.

This CDR3 comprises 13 residues. CDR1 is SQVTM, CDR2 ANQGSEA, per germline. Naive CD4+ T cells were purified with Tregs depleted by CD25. After constant-region reverse-primer amplification, full-length variable regions underwent semi-nested PCR with Nested Universal Primer A. TCRdb fed the 5' RACE reads into MiXCR, producing one record per CDR3 protein. The repertoire holds roughly 8,500 distinct CDR3 sequences, around 28% seen once, with 4.6% in the top ten. Sequencing input: naive CD4+ T cells sorted from a lymph node. The subset is: naive CD4+ T cells, CD4+CD45RA+CD25-. The V and J genes are TRBV29-1 and TRBJ2-1; the match to TRBD2 covers 10 bases. This clonotype was obtained from a female donor with breast cancer. CDR3 region: CRARTSGYNEQFF. CDR3 DNA: TGCAGAGCTAGGACTAGCGGTTACAATGAGCAGTTCTTC.